The 13 T cell receptor beta chains below come from one sample, sequenced in a study of shared clonotypes between healthy human individuals. Sequencing was performed with immunoSEQ multiplex PCR; in TCRdb, only in-frame clones are kept and a portion is missing. The table records about 2,500,000 clones, around 90% of them present only once. Sequenced sample: naive CD4+ T cells sorted from blood. Noted subset: CD45RA+ positively selected. These receptors all stem from a man in his late teens or twenties in good health.

The gene calls are TRBV7-2 and TRBJ2-7; 7 bases line up with TRBD1. The CDR3 has 15 amino acids. Trimming cost V 1 base and J 4 bases; bases outside gene matches: 7. Germline V CDR1 and CDR2: SGHTA, FQGNSA. CDR3 in DNA: TGTGCCAGCAGCTTAGGGACAGGACGACGGTACGAGCAGTACTTC. Translating gives CASSLGTGRRYEQYF.

This clone was seen only a few times. The V gene is TRBV5-1, the J gene TRBJ1-1; D might be TRBD1 (5 bases). V dropped 7 bases and J dropped 4 bases, with 14 bases sitting between them. The CDR3 is 13 amino acids. Per the germline V gene, CDR1 is SGHRS and CDR2 is YFSETQ. This CDR3 is CASSRAGGTEAFF. In DNA, the CDR3 is TGCGCCAGCTCAAGGGCTGGGGGCACTGAAGCTTTCTTT.

The chain combines TRBV5-1 with TRBJ2-5; D may be TRBD2 (6 bases). This CDR3 spans 16 amino acids. CDR1 is SGHRS, CDR2 YFSETQ, per germline. V gave up 6 bases and J gave up 2 bases, with 20 bases separating them. CDR3 DNA: TGCGCCAGCACCCCGCAGGGAGGAGTGGGACAAGAGACCCAGTACTTC. Translated, it gives CASTPQGGVGQETQYF. Drawing the rest from reference TRBV5-1 and TRBJ2-5, the complete variable domain is KAGVTQTPRYLIKTRGQQVTLSCSPISGHRSVSWYQQTPGQGLQFLFEYFSETQRNKGNFPGRFSGRQFSNSRSEMNVSTLELGDSALYLCASTPQGGVGQETQYFGPGTRLLVL.

This clone was detected only once. J is TRBJ2-6 and V is TRBV5-1, with 11 bases aligning to TRBD1. This CDR3 region has 19 residues. CDR1 SGHRS and CDR2 YFSETQ come from the germline V gene. V was pared by 4 bases and J by 3 bases, with 12 bases of the junction left unmatched. The chain's CDR3 is CASSLPRTGGAIGANVLTF. The CDR3 DNA is TGCGCCAGCAGCCTACCTAGGACAGGGGGCGCGATTGGGGCCAACGTCCTGACTTTC.

The chain carries TRBV6-1 and TRBJ1-5, with D unresolved. Trimming cost V 5 bases and J 2 bases, with 13 bases left between them. CDR1 MNHNS and CDR2 SASEGT come from the germline V gene. The CDR3 length is 15 residues. The CDR3 here is CASSLRWRGNQPQHF. The CDR3 nucleotides are TGTGCCAGCAGTTTGCGTTGGCGGGGCAATCAGCCCCAGCATTTT.

The chain employs TRBV29-1 and TRBJ1-3; D is unclear. Trimming pared 3 bases from V and 0 bases from J, leaving 9 bases between. Germline loops: CDR1 SQVTM, CDR2 ANQGSEA. The CDR3 is 14 amino acids. The CDR3 is CSVDLESSGNTIYF. CDR3 DNA: TGCAGCGTTGACCTGGAGAGCTCTGGAAACACCATATATTTT.

To note about this clone: Other DNA sequences of this sample code for an identical CDR3. V usage is TRBV6-1 and J usage is TRBJ2-5; maybe TRBD1 (5 bases). Per germline, CDR1 MNHNS and CDR2 SASEGT. The CDR3 has 12 residues. Trimming took off 5 bases at V and 3 bases at J, with 7 bases between the two ends. CDR3 coding DNA: TGTGCCAGCAGTAGACAGAAAGAGACCCAGTACTTC. This sequence encodes CASSRQKETQYF.

V and J are TRBV2 and TRBJ1-5; a possible D gene is TRBD1 (5 bases). V shed 5 bases and J shed 7 bases, with 12 bases lying between them. This CDR3 region has 13 residues. Looked up from germline, CDR1 is SNHLY and CDR2 is FYNNEI. CDR3 in amino acids: CASSQNWGQPQHF. CDR3 in DNA: TGTGCCAGCAGTCAGAATTGGGGGCAGCCCCAGCATTTT.

This sequence joins TRBV6-6 and TRBJ1-1; tentative D call: TRBD1 (6 bases). Trimming left V 2 bases short and J 5 bases short, with 12 bases between. In germline, CDR1 is MNHNY, CDR2 SVGAGI (reference sequence). The CDR3 totals 14 residues. DNA for the CDR3: TGTGCCAGCAGTTACGGACAGCCGTTAACTGAAGCTTTCTTT. This translates into CASSYGQPLTEAFF.

The chain has TRBV6-1 and TRBJ1-2; tentatively, D is TRBD1 (6 bases). Germline V lookup: CDR1 MNHNS, CDR2 SASEGT. Trimming removed 7 bases at V and 8 bases at J, with 17 bases between. This CDR3 spans 13 amino acids. The CDR3 loop is CASNTETGLGYTF. The CDR3 DNA sequence: TGTGCCAGCAACACCGAGACAGGCCTGGGCTACACCTTC.

This chain links TRBV5-4 with TRBJ1-1, with 10 bases that match TRBD1. The junction had 10 bases not matched to a gene; V was cut back by 6 bases and J by 5 bases. Germline values: CDR1 SGHNT, CDR2 YYREEE (reference sequence). This CDR3 is 15 amino acids long. In nucleotides, the CDR3 is TGTGCCAGCACCAAAAACGGACAGGGGGGTACTGAAGCTTTCTTT. It specifies CASTKNGQGGTEAFF.

This clone was recorded only once. The rearrangement joins TRBV7-2 to TRBJ2-2; no clear D gene. The CDR3 covers 14 residues. Germline CDR1 SGHTA, CDR2 FQGNSA. The germline V and J ends were trimmed by 5 bases and 6 bases, with 13 bases remaining between them. The CDR3 DNA reads as TGTGCCAGCAGCCCGCCAGACCTGGCCGGGGAGCTGTTTTTT. It codes for CASSPPDLAGELFF.

In this sample, this clone turned up once. The J gene is TRBJ2-3, the V gene TRBV19; D unresolved. Germline CDR1 LNHDA, CDR2 SQIVND (reference sequence). CDR3 size: 14 residues. The germline V and J ends were trimmed by 0 bases and 7 bases, with 11 bases remaining between them. CDR3 sequence reads: CASSIEGSPHTQYF. In DNA, the CDR3 is TGTGCCAGTAGTATAGAGGGTAGTCCTCATACGCAGTATTTT.